This T cell receptor beta chain was captured in a study of beta chain features in type 1 diabetes. Whole-study findings and limits: More deletions and fewer insertions at VDJ junctions were found in patients with type 1 diabetes.

The investigators reverse transcribed all of the isolated RNA, so they sequenced expressed TCRB transcripts. Clones were sequenced by immunoSEQ multiplex PCR, and TCRdb holds only the in-frame ones, with some missing. The sample shows 330,000 or so clones, around 15% of them seen only once. V was clipped by 4 bases and J by 4 bases; unmatched bases: 7. The CDR3 sequence is 15 residues long. Germline values: CDR1 SGHDT, CDR2 YYEEEE. About this clone itself: The antigen remains undetermined.

Sequencing used central memory CD4+ T cells from blood. The chain links TRBV5-6 to TRBJ2-1; 8 bases match TRBD1. This sequence originates from a man aged 25-45 years in good health. The CDR3 DNA follows: TGTGCCAGCAGCGCGGACAGGGCAGTATACAATGAGCAGTTCTTC. Translation gives CASSADRAVYNEQFF.